A single sample gave rise to the 30 T cell receptor beta chains below, sequenced in a study of T cells in Graves' hyperthyroidism and ophthalmopathy. Using RNA transcripts as the source, TCR beta CDR3 regions were amplified. Using the HTBI primer set, a first-round RT-PCR was run on the TCR CDR3. TCRdb reprocessed the multiplex PCR reads with MiXCR, giving one entry per CDR3 protein. Among fewer than 500,000 distinct CDR3 sequences listed, roughly 14% were seen once. The sample comprised blood. These receptors were taken from a man aged 18 to 29 with Graves' ophthalmopathy.

CDR3 nucleotide sequence: TGTGCCAGCAGCTTAGCGACAGGCAGATTTAACTATGGCTACACCTTC. Amino acids: CASSLATGRFNYGYTF. The chain joins TRBV7-8 to TRBJ1-2; maybe TRBD1 (6 bases). Germline loops: CDR1 SGHVS, CDR2 FQNEAQ. Trimming left V 0 bases short and J 1 base short, with 12 bases between. The CDR3 runs 16 residues.

This clonotype was recorded many times. V and J are TRBV7-9 and TRBJ1-6, with D tentatively TRBD1 (6 bases). The CDR3 length is 15 residues. V was pared by 3 bases and J by 6 bases, with 12 bases between. Per the germline V gene, CDR1 is SEHNR and CDR2 is FQNEAQ (reference sequence). CDR3 amino acids: CASSFSRQANSPLHF. CDR3 in DNA: TGTGCCAGCAGCTTCTCCAGACAGGCTAATTCACCCCTCCACTTT.

This clonotype was picked up a small number of times. This chain joins TRBV30 and TRBJ2-3; 13 nucleotides match TRBD2. Germline trimming cut 1 base from V and 6 bases from J; bases unmatched to any gene: 10. Per germline, CDR1 GTSNPN and CDR2 SVGIG (reference sequence). The CDR3 has 17 residues. The CDR3 spells CAWSARRTSGGGDTQYF. DNA of the CDR3: TGTGCCTGGAGTGCCCGCCGGACTAGCGGGGGAGGGGATACGCAGTATTTT.

This clonotype was seen a few times. The chain's CDR3 is CASSPRVGGTEAFF. CDR3 DNA: TGTGCCAGTAGTCCCAGGGTAGGCGGCACTGAAGCTTTCTTT. The V gene is TRBV19, the J gene TRBJ1-1; D possibly corresponds to TRBD1 (5 bases). With 5 bases removed from V and 4 bases from J, the gap between germline ends came to 14 bases. The CDR3 is made up of 14 amino acids. Germline loops: CDR1 LNHDA, CDR2 SQIVND (reference sequence).

In this sample, this clonotype turned up many times. The chain recombines TRBV10-3 with TRBJ1-5, with D unclear. This CDR3 has 16 residues. V dropped 4 bases and J dropped 2 bases, with 15 bases sitting between them. Per germline, CDR1 ENHRY and CDR2 SYGVKD. CDR3 sequence reads: CAISALKTFGNQPQHF. CDR3 nucleotide sequence: TGTGCCATCAGTGCGCTAAAGACATTCGGCAATCAGCCCCAGCATTTT.

This clonotype was seen only a few times. The chain joins TRBV6-2 or TRBV6-3 to TRBJ2-2, with 8 bases lining up with TRBD2. The germline V gene has CDR1 MNHEY and CDR2 SVGEGT. With V trimmed by 6 bases and J by 8 bases, 8 bases remained unmatched. CDR3 length equals 14 residues. The CDR3 DNA sequence: TGTGCCAGCAGCTACCGGGAGGGTGGGGGGGAGCTGTTTTTT. This sequence encodes CASSYREGGGELFF.

This clonotype was observed a few times. The V call is TRBV29-1, the J call TRBJ1-4; D possibly corresponds to TRBD1 (6 bases). V dropped 4 bases and J dropped 8 bases, with 14 bases sitting between them. The CDR3 is 13 amino acids. Germline V gene sequence: CDR1 SQVTM, CDR2 ANQGSEA. CDR3 coding DNA: TGCAGCGTTGGGGATGGAGGGGGAGAAAAACTGTTTTTT. This codes for CSVGDGGGEKLFF.

In this sample, this clonotype turned up many times. The DNA for the CDR3 is TGTGCCAGCAGTCGGGGGGCGAGCTCCTACGAGCAGTACTTC. Amino acids: CASSRGASSYEQYF. The genes are TRBV6-2 or TRBV6-3 and TRBJ2-7; D possibly corresponds to TRBD2 (7 bases). The germline CDR1 and CDR2 sequences are MNHEY and SVGEGT. V lost 5 bases to trimming and J lost 0 bases, with 11 bases between them. CDR3 length equals 14 residues.

This clonotype has at least ten counts. The chain carries TRBV5-1 and TRBJ2-1, with TRBD1 identical over 9 bases. The V gene's germline CDR1 is SGHRS and CDR2 YFSETQ. This CDR3 is 15 amino acids long. The trim removed 1 base at V and 7 bases at J, leaving 6 bases unmatched. DNA for the CDR3: TGCGCCAGCAGCTTGATTGGGACAGGGTTAAATGAGCAGTTCTTC. The encoded protein is CASSLIGTGLNEQFF.

This clonotype was found many times. The chain is built from TRBV6-2 or TRBV6-3 and TRBJ2-6; TRBD1 might be the D (6 bases). Germline V gives CDR1 MNHEY, CDR2 SVGEGT. Trimming took 2 bases from V and 0 from J, leaving 11 bases between them. CDR3 size: 17 residues. The CDR3 reads CASSYHTGTSGANVLTF. For the CDR3, the DNA is TGTGCCAGCAGTTACCATACAGGGACCTCTGGGGCCAACGTCCTGACTTTC.

This clonotype was seen at least ten times. CDR3 loop: CASSLGQGVTGELFF. Here the CDR3 DNA reads TGTGCCAGCAGCCTGGGACAGGGGGTTACCGGGGAGCTGTTTTTT. The chain couples TRBV11-3 to TRBJ2-2; 11 bases map to TRBD1. Germline assignment: CDR1 SGHNT and CDR2 YENEEA. The length of the CDR3 is 15 residues. Germline trimming cut 5 bases from V and 5 bases from J; bases unmatched to any gene: 4.

This clonotype occurred many times. The chain joins TRBV7-2 to TRBJ1-1, with D hard to call. The germline V and J ends were trimmed by 5 bases and 1 base, with 11 bases remaining between them. CDR1 is SGHTA and CDR2 is FQGNSA in the germline V gene. The CDR3 loop spans 14 amino acids. In DNA form, the CDR3 reads TGTGCCAGCAGCCCAACACCCCAGAACACTGAAGCTTTCTTT. This sequence encodes CASSPTPQNTEAFF. Filled out from reference TRBV7-2 and TRBJ1-1, the complete variable domain reads GAGVSQSPSNKVTEKGKDVELRCDPISGHTALYWYRQSLGQGLEFLIYFQGNSAPDKSGLPSDRFSAERTGGSVSTLTIQRTQQEDSAVYLCASSPTPQNTEAFFGQGTRLTVV.

As regards this clonotype: A much more abundant neighbour one base away suggests this may be a read error. The chain employs TRBV24-1 and TRBJ2-1; the match to TRBD2 covers 9 bases. The CDR3 sequence is 16 residues long. Germline V gives CDR1 KGHDR, CDR2 SFDVKD. The CDR3 protein is CATSDTSGPPRNEQLF. The CDR3 DNA sequence: TGTGCCACCAGTGATACTAGCGGGCCTCCTCGGAATGAGCAGCTCTTC.

This clonotype showed up many times. V gene TRBV5-1 combines with J gene TRBJ2-6, with 10 bases fitting TRBD1. The germline V gene has CDR1 SGHRS and CDR2 YFSETQ. Unmatched junction bases numbered 5, after V lost 0 bases and J lost 2 bases. The CDR3 totals 18 residues. CDR3 loop: CASSLAGTGEAGANVLTF. CDR3 DNA sequence: TGCGCCAGCAGCTTGGCCGGGACAGGGGAGGCTGGGGCCAACGTCCTGACTTTC. Based on the CDR3 plus reference TRBV5-1 and TRBJ2-6, the full variable domain is KAGVTQTPRYLIKTRGQQVTLSCSPISGHRSVSWYQQTPGQGLQFLFEYFSETQRNKGNFPGRFSGRQFSNSRSEMNVSTLELGDSALYLCASSLAGTGEAGANVLTFGAGSRLTVL.

This clonotype has ten or more counts. V is TRBV2 and J is TRBJ2-1; 8 nucleotides agree with TRBD2. Looked up from germline, CDR1 is SNHLY and CDR2 is FYNNEI. Germline trimming cut 8 bases from V and 10 bases from J; bases unmatched to any gene: 13. This CDR3 comprises 14 residues. The CDR3 reads CASPAGEGMREQFF. The CDR3, as DNA: TGTGCCAGCCCAGCGGGAGAGGGAATGAGGGAGCAGTTCTTC.

This clonotype was detected ten times or more. The J gene is TRBJ2-1, the V gene TRBV7-9; D is perhaps TRBD1 (5 bases). Between the trimmed V and J ends, which lost 1 base and 8 bases, there was a span of 12 bases. The CDR3 length is 14 residues. CDR1 is SEHNR, CDR2 FQNEAQ, per germline (reference sequence). The CDR3 sequence is CASSLVGRVHEQFF. DNA for the CDR3: TGTGCCAGCAGCTTAGTAGGCAGGGTCCATGAGCAGTTCTTC.

In this sample, this clonotype turned up a few times. The V gene is TRBV27, the J gene TRBJ2-7; 7 bases match TRBD1. CDR1 MNHEY and CDR2 SMNVEV come from the germline V gene (reference sequence). CDR3 length: 15 amino acids. V was pared by 5 bases and J by 4 bases, with 11 bases of the junction left unmatched. The CDR3 region is CASSELGTEKYEQYF. The CDR3 DNA sequence: TGTGCCAGCAGTGAACTTGGGACAGAGAAGTACGAGCAGTACTTC.

This clonotype was picked up many times. This chain links TRBV3-1 with TRBJ2-5, with TRBD2 matching over 10 bases. After removal of 3 bases from V and 9 bases from J, the junction contained 7 bases not matched to a gene. Germline-derived CDR1 and CDR2 are LGHDT and YNNKEL (reference sequence). This CDR3 is built from 14 residues. The CDR3 loop reads CASSHWTSGGAQYF. The CDR3, as DNA: TGTGCCAGCAGCCATTGGACTAGCGGAGGGGCCCAGTACTTC.

About this clonotype itself: Just one base apart from a much larger clone, this may be a read error. This rearrangement joins TRBV5-1 to TRBJ2-3; the D is unclear. The CDR3 length is 16 residues. Germline CDR1 SGHRS, CDR2 YFSETQ. For the CDR3, the DNA is TGCGTCAGCACCCTACTTGGGCGGATTAGCACAGATACGCAGTATTTT. It yields the protein CVSTLLGRISTDTQYF.

This clonotype was detected many times. V usage is TRBV7-2 and J usage is TRBJ2-5; possibly TRBD2 for D (6 bases). Trimming pared 1 base from V and 1 base from J, leaving 10 bases between. The length of the CDR3 is 15 residues. Per germline, CDR1 SGHTA and CDR2 FQGNSA. The CDR3 is CASSLVVTSQETQYF. The CDR3 DNA follows: TGTGCCAGCAGCTTAGTTGTGACTAGCCAAGAGACCCAGTACTTC.

This clonotype was counted only a few times. The rearrangement links TRBV11-2 to TRBJ2-2; 11 bases agree with TRBD2. Trimming at V came to 5 bases and at J to 0 bases, leaving 11 bases not matched to a gene. Germline V gene lookup returns CDR1 SGHAT and CDR2 FQNNGV. The CDR3 totals 19 residues. In nucleotides, the CDR3 is TGTGCCAGCAGCCTCCGGCTAGCGGGAGGCCTTCCGAACACCGGGGAGCTGTTTTTT. Its translation: CASSLRLAGGLPNTGELFF.

This clonotype has ten or more counts. The chain recombines TRBV5-1 with TRBJ1-1; D not resolved. CDR1 and CDR2 from the germline V gene are SGHRS and YFSETQ. V was trimmed by 2 bases and J by 3 bases, leaving 8 bases between them. The length of the CDR3 is 13 residues. The CDR3 region is CASSFTRDTEAFF. In nucleotides, the CDR3 is TGCGCCAGCAGCTTTACCCGGGACACTGAAGCTTTCTTT. The complete variable domain, with remaining parts taken from reference TRBV5-1 and TRBJ1-1, reads KAGVTQTPRYLIKTRGQQVTLSCSPISGHRSVSWYQQTPGQGLQFLFEYFSETQRNKGNFPGRFSGRQFSNSRSEMNVSTLELGDSALYLCASSFTRDTEAFFGQGTRLTVV.

This chain joins TRBV7-8 and TRBJ1-2; 7 bases map to TRBD1. From germline, CDR1 is SGHVS and CDR2 FQNEAQ. This CDR3 is 16 amino acids long. Trimming cost V 1 base and J 1 base; bases outside gene matches: 6. The DNA of the CDR3 is TGTGCCAGCAGCTTAGATGGGACAGTACTTAACTATGGCTACACCTTC. Translating it yields CASSLDGTVLNYGYTF. The full variable domain, in which reference TRBV7-8 and TRBJ1-2 provide the parts outside the CDR3, is GAGVSQSPRYKVAKRGQDVALRCDPISGHVSLFWYQQALGQGPEFLTYFQNEAQLDKSGLPSDRFFAERPEGSVSTLKIQRTQQEDSAVYLCASSLDGTVLNYGYTFGSGTRLTVV.

This clonotype was counted between two and nine times. The chain carries TRBV11-2 and TRBJ1-6, with D tentatively TRBD1 (6 bases). Germline V CDR1 and CDR2: SGHAT, FQNNGV. The length of the CDR3 is 15 residues. V lost 2 bases, J lost 11 bases, and 16 bases lay in between. This CDR3 is CASSLSGGRDPPLHF. CDR3 nucleotides: TGTGCCAGCAGCTTATCGGGGGGCAGGGACCCACCCCTCCACTTT. The complete variable domain, with remaining parts taken from reference TRBV11-2 and TRBJ1-6, reads EAGVAQSPRYKIIEKRQSVAFWCNPISGHATLYWYQQILGQGPKLLIQFQNNGVVDDSQLPKDRFSAERLKGVDSTLKIQPAKLEDSAVYLCASSLSGGRDPPLHFGNGTRLTVT.

This clonotype was recorded at least ten times. V and J are TRBV20-1 and TRBJ2-1, with TRBD2 identical over 11 bases. V lost 5 bases, J lost 0 bases, and 9 bases stayed unmatched. The germline CDR1 and CDR2 sequences are DFQATT and SNEGSKA (reference sequence). This CDR3 spans 17 amino acids. As DNA, the CDR3 is TGCAGTGCTCAACCGGGACTAGCGGCAAGCTCCTACAATGAGCAGTTCTTC. Translating gives CSAQPGLAASSYNEQFF.

At least ten counts were recorded for this clonotype. The V call is TRBV27, the J call TRBJ2-7; 7 bases line up with TRBD2. CDR3 length: 16 amino acids. With 0 bases clipped from V and 1 base from J, the junction kept 6 bases outside the gene matches. Germline CDR1 MNHEY, CDR2 SMNVEV (reference sequence). The CDR3 reads CASSLSGEGLSYEQYF. The DNA of the CDR3 is TGTGCCAGCAGTTTATCAGGGGAGGGACTTTCCTACGAGCAGTACTTC.

The chain couples TRBV11-2 to TRBJ2-1; D is unclear. V dropped 2 bases and J dropped 9 bases, with 8 bases sitting between them. The CDR3 has 12 amino acids. Germline V gene lookup returns CDR1 SGHAT and CDR2 FQNNGV. CDR3 in amino acids: CASSLSPSEQFF. The CDR3 DNA is TGTGCCAGCAGCTTATCACCCAGTGAGCAGTTCTTC.

This clonotype was counted many times. J is TRBJ2-7 and V is TRBV7-9; D not resolved. The CDR3 sequence is 15 residues long. The V end lost 5 bases, the J end lost 2 bases, and 16 bases lay between the germline ends. Germline lookup yields CDR1 SEHNR and CDR2 FQNEAQ (reference sequence). The CDR3: CASSASRHLTYEQYF. CDR3 nucleotides: TGTGCCAGCAGCGCCTCCAGACACTTAACCTACGAGCAGTACTTC.

This clonotype was seen repeatedly, ten times or more. V gene TRBV7-6 combines with J gene TRBJ2-5; 8 positions match TRBD2. The CDR3 is made up of 15 amino acids. V dropped 5 bases and J dropped 2; count of bases not matched to a gene: 7. Per germline, CDR1 SGHVS and CDR2 FNYEAQ. The CDR3 region is CASSRLGGGQETQYF. The CDR3 coding sequence is TGTGCCAGCAGCCGTTTGGGCGGGGGGCAAGAGACCCAGTACTTC.

The chain has TRBV3-1 and TRBJ2-2; D is ambiguous. The CDR3 extends over 16 amino acids. Trimming removed 0 bases at V and 1 base at J, with 9 bases between. Germline CDR1 is LGHDT and CDR2 is YNNKEL (reference sequence). The CDR3 loop reads CASSQDTLGNTGELFF. The DNA for the CDR3 is TGTGCCAGCAGCCAAGACACCCTAGGGAACACCGGGGAGCTGTTTTTT. The full variable domain, its missing parts supplied by reference TRBV3-1 and TRBJ2-2, is DTAVSQTPKYLVTQMGNDKSIKCEQNLGHDTMYWYKQDSKKFLKIMFSYNNKELIINETVPNRFSPKSPDKAHLNLHINSLELGDSAVYFCASSQDTLGNTGELFFGEGSRLTVL.